These 18 T cell receptor beta chains share one sample of origin, sequenced in a study of blood T cell repertoires in COVID-19. TCRdb keeps only in-frame clones here, not all; method: immunoSEQ multiplex PCR. The table has 120,000 or so clones, about four fifths seen once. Sequencing was carried out using peripheral blood. All receptors derive from a man aged 25 to 40 with COVID-19, enrolled during active disease.

The genes are TRBV9 and TRBJ2-2; D perhaps matches TRBD1 (6 bases). Deletions cut 4 bases from V and 5 bases from J, with 12 bases between. The CDR3 runs 14 residues. The germline V gene has CDR1 SGDLS and CDR2 YYNGEE. The CDR3 nucleotides are TGTGCCAGCAGCCCTGGGGGCGGAACCGGGGAGCTGTTTTTT. It is translated as CASSPGGGTGELFF.

The rearrangement joins TRBV19 to TRBJ1-2; 7 positions match TRBD1. Trimming took 9 bases from V and 6 from J; bases not matched to a gene: 16. This CDR3 region has 15 residues. CDR1 is LNHDA and CDR2 is SQIVND in the germline V gene (reference sequence). CDR3: CARPPYTDRADGYTF. In DNA, the CDR3 is TGTGCCAGGCCGCCGTATACCGACAGGGCGGATGGCTACACCTTC.

This chain joins TRBV12-2 and TRBJ2-7; TRBD2 is the table's D call, not checked against the DNA. TRBV12-2 is described as a pseudogene. CDR3 length: 15 amino acids. The CDR3 here is CASRLARGGTYEQYF. The CDR3 DNA is TGTGCAAGTCGCTTAGCGCGTGGGGGGACCTACGAGCAGTACTTC.

The chain has TRBV7-2 and TRBJ2-7, with D possibly matching TRBD2 (6 bases). The V gene's germline CDR1 is SGHTA and CDR2 FQGNSA. There are 13 residues in the CDR3. Trimming took 4 bases from V and 3 from J, leaving 10 bases between them. Written as DNA, the CDR3 is TGTGCCAGCAGCTCGGACGGGGGCTACGAGCAGTACTTC. It translates to CASSSDGGYEQYF.

The rearrangement uses TRBV24-1 and TRBJ2-7, with 8 bases lining up with TRBD1. This CDR3 has 15 amino acids. Looked up from germline, CDR1 is KGHDR and CDR2 is SFDVKD. V shed 2 bases and J 5 bases; nucleotides not matched to a gene: 7. The CDR3 bases are TGTGCCACCAGTGATTCCTGGACAGGGACCCACGAGCAGTACTTC. Its translation is CATSDSWTGTHEQYF.

The chain is built from TRBV9 and TRBJ2-1; D is perhaps TRBD2 (5 bases). This CDR3 is 16 amino acids long. Germline-derived CDR1 and CDR2 are SGDLS and YYNGEE. Trimming took 2 bases from V and 8 from J, leaving 20 bases between them. The CDR3 DNA is TGTGCCAGCAGCGTGACCGGGATACGAGGTTCGGATGAGCAGTTCTTC. Its translation is CASSVTGIRGSDEQFF.

The chain uses TRBV5-1 and TRBJ2-2; perhaps TRBD2 as D (5 bases). The CDR3 is 13 residues long. The germline V and J ends were trimmed by 5 bases and 8 bases, with 13 bases remaining between them. The V gene's germline CDR1 is SGHRS and CDR2 YFSETQ. The CDR3 region has the DNA TGCGCCAGCAGACCGACCTGGGAGGGGGAGCTGTTTTTT. It specifies CASRPTWEGELFF.

The chain employs TRBV19 and TRBJ1-5; unclear D gene. V lost 7 bases to trimming and J lost 2 bases, with 18 bases between them. The CDR3 has 16 residues. Germline lookup yields CDR1 LNHDA and CDR2 SQIVND (reference sequence). This CDR3 is CASNVRPLGGNQPQHF. DNA for the CDR3: TGTGCCAGTAACGTACGGCCCCTCGGGGGCAATCAGCCCCAGCATTTT.

V and J are TRBV9 and TRBJ1-4; 7 nucleotides line up with TRBD1. The CDR3 loop spans 15 amino acids. The junction had 8 bases not matched to a gene; V was cut back by 4 bases and J by 5 bases. The V gene's germline CDR1 is SGDLS and CDR2 YYNGEE. The CDR3 sequence is CASSLSTGLNEKLFF. CDR3 in DNA: TGTGCCAGCAGCCTATCGACAGGGCTCAATGAAAAACTGTTTTTT.

This clone was found once. The chain joins TRBV9 to TRBJ2-1, with D unresolved. V was clipped by 4 bases and J by 6 bases, with 8 bases between them. The germline V gene has CDR1 SGDLS and CDR2 YYNGEE. The CDR3 has 12 amino acids. CDR3 loop: CASSPLSNEQFF. The DNA for the CDR3 is TGTGCCAGCAGCCCCCTCTCCAATGAGCAGTTCTTC.

The CDR3: CASSLAGADNQPQHF. The CDR3 nucleotides read TGTGCCAGCAGCTTAGCGGGAGCGGACAATCAGCCCCAGCATTTT. The V and J genes are TRBV5-6 and TRBJ1-5; no definite D call. V shed 2 bases and J shed 3 bases, with 12 bases lying between them. The CDR3 contains 15 residues. Per germline, CDR1 SGHDT and CDR2 YYEEEE.

This chain joins TRBV11-3 and TRBJ1-2; 8 nucleotides match TRBD1. Trimming at V came to 2 bases and at J to 8 bases, leaving 7 bases not matched to a gene. Germline V gene sequence: CDR1 SGHNT, CDR2 YENEEA. There are 14 residues in the CDR3. CDR3 DNA sequence: TGTGCCAGCAGCTTATACGGACAGGGTGGAGGCTACACCTTC. Translation: CASSLYGQGGGYTF.

The CDR3 here is CARQGSANYGYTF. For the CDR3, the DNA is TGTGCCAGACAGGGCTCGGCTAACTATGGCTACACCTTC. The rearrangement joins TRBV6-5 to TRBJ1-2; tentative D call: TRBD1 (6 bases). Trimming removed 9 bases at V and 0 bases at J, with 11 bases between. From germline, CDR1 is MNHEY and CDR2 SVGAGI. This CDR3 comprises 13 residues.

The chain is built from TRBV7-9 and TRBJ1-2; D remains ambiguous. Germline assignment: CDR1 SEHNR and CDR2 FQNEAQ (reference sequence). The CDR3 consists of 16 residues. V was trimmed by 5 bases and J by 1 base, leaving 17 bases between them. The CDR3 nucleotides read TGTGCCAGCAGCGCAACAAGCGGGCATCTTAACTATGGCTACACCTTC. The encoded protein is CASSATSGHLNYGYTF.

The chain couples TRBV5-1 to TRBJ2-2; 8 nucleotides agree with TRBD2. Losses at the gene ends were 1 base for V and 0 bases for J; bases not matched to a gene: 11. This CDR3 is 19 amino acids long. Germline loops: CDR1 SGHRS, CDR2 YFSETQ. The CDR3 region is CASSLSGLAGTANTGELFF. The CDR3 DNA is TGCGCCAGCAGCTTGTCTGGTCTAGCGGGTACCGCGAACACCGGGGAGCTGTTTTTT.

The V call is TRBV4-3, the J call TRBJ1-5; 7 bases map to TRBD1. Germline CDR1 reads LGHNA; CDR2 reads YSLEER. With 0 bases clipped from V and 6 bases from J, the junction kept 5 bases outside the gene matches. The CDR3 runs 15 residues. The CDR3 loop reads CASSQDLTGAQPQHF. The CDR3, as DNA: TGCGCCAGCAGCCAAGATCTAACAGGGGCTCAGCCCCAGCATTTT.

V usage is TRBV27 and J usage is TRBJ2-1; D might be TRBD2 (5 bases). CDR1 and CDR2 (germline): MNHEY, SMNVEV (reference sequence). The V and J ends lost 5 bases and 8 bases respectively, with 13 bases between them. The CDR3 length is 13 residues. CDR3 region: CASSLSGAYEQFF. In DNA, the CDR3 is TGTGCCAGCAGTCTCAGCGGCGCATATGAGCAGTTCTTC.

This clone was seen a handful of times. This rearrangement joins TRBV6-2 or TRBV6-3 to TRBJ2-7, with a tentative D call TRBD2 (6 bases). Germline loops: CDR1 MNHEY, CDR2 SVGEGT. There are 14 residues in the CDR3. Trimming pared 2 bases from V and 3 bases from J, leaving 11 bases between. The CDR3, as DNA: TGTGCCAGCAGTTACGAAACGGGAGTCTACGAGCAGTACTTC. Encoded protein: CASSYETGVYEQYF.